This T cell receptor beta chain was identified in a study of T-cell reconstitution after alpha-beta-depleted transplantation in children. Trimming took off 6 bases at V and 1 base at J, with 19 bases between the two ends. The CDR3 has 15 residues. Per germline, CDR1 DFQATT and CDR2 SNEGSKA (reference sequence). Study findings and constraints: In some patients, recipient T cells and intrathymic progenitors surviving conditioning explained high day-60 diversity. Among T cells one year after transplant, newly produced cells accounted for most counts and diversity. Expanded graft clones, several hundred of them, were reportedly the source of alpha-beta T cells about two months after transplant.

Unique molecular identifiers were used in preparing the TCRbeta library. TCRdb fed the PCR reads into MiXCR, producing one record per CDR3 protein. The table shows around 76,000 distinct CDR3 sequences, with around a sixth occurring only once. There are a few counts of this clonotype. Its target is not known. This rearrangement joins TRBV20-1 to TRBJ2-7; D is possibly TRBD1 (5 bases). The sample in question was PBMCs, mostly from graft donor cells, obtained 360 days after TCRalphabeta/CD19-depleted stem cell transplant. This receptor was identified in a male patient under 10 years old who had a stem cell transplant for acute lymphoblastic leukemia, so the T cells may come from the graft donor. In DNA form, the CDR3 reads TGCAGTGCCTCGTTTCGTAGGGGCCCTTCCTACGAGCAGTACTTC. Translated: CSASFRRGPSYEQYF.